The 30 T cell receptor beta chains presented below share a single source sample, sequenced in a study of blood T cell repertoires in COVID-19. Libraries were prepared by immunoSEQ multiplex PCR; TCRdb keeps only in-frame clonotypes and omits some of them. The sample lists roughly 160,000 clones, approximately 85% occurring once. What was sequenced was peripheral blood. The receptors stem from a woman in her fifties or sixties with COVID-19, enrolled during active disease.

The V and J genes are TRBV5-6 and TRBJ2-3; 14 nucleotides agree with TRBD2. In germline, CDR1 is SGHDT, CDR2 YYEEEE. The V gene end was trimmed by 4 bases and the J gene end by 4 bases; junction bases not matched to a gene: 2. The CDR3 is 15 amino acids. The CDR3 spells CASSRLAGGPDTQYF. As DNA, the CDR3 is TGTGCCAGCAGCCGACTAGCGGGAGGGCCAGATACGCAGTATTTT.

This clone showed up just a few times. This chain joins TRBV6-6 and TRBJ1-5; 7 nucleotides match TRBD1. J was trimmed by 5 bases and V by 6 bases; bases with no gene match: 13. The CDR3 has 16 residues. Germline-derived CDR1 and CDR2 are MNHNY and SVGAGI (reference sequence). CDR3 in DNA: TGTGCCAGCAGCCCCAGACAGGGTACGGGAGATCAGCCCCAGCATTTT. It is translated as CASSPRQGTGDQPQHF.

The sample holds a few counts of this clone. The V gene is TRBV5-1, the J gene TRBJ1-2; 11 bases agree with TRBD1. CDR3 length: 15 amino acids. Germline V gene lookup returns CDR1 SGHRS and CDR2 YFSETQ. With V trimmed by 4 bases and J by 3 bases, 5 bases remained unmatched. The CDR3 nucleotides are TGCGCCAGCAGCGACCGGGACAGGGGGGACTATGGCTACACCTTC. This sequence encodes CASSDRDRGDYGYTF.

The chain uses TRBV19 and TRBJ2-3, with unresolved D. Germline CDR1 reads LNHDA; CDR2 reads SQIVND (reference sequence). The CDR3 covers 15 residues. Trimming took off 5 bases at V and 0 bases at J, with 12 bases between the two ends. CDR3 DNA: TGTGCCAGTAGTGACCTCAGGCCGAGCACAGATACGCAGTATTTT. Translated, it gives CASSDLRPSTDTQYF. Using reference TRBV19 and TRBJ2-3 for the parts outside the CDR3, the full variable domain is DGGITQSPKYLFRKEGQNVTLSCEQNLNHDAMYWYRQDPGQGLRLIYYSQIVNDFQKGDIAEGYSVSREKKESFPLTVTSAQKNPTAFYLCASSDLRPSTDTQYFGPGTRLTVL.

The rearrangement uses TRBV27 and TRBJ1-5, with 8 positions matching TRBD1. Germline CDR1 reads MNHEY; CDR2 reads SMNVEV (reference sequence). J lost 7 bases, V lost 0 bases, and 2 bases had no gene match. The CDR3 sequence is 14 residues long. The CDR3 region is CASSLSGQGQPQHF. The CDR3, as DNA: TGTGCCAGCAGTTTATCTGGACAGGGACAGCCCCAGCATTTT.

CDR3 in amino acids: CASSPTGPNEKLFF. In DNA form, the CDR3 reads TGTGCCAGCAGCCCGACAGGGCCTAATGAAAAACTGTTTTTT. The chain carries TRBV5-6 and TRBJ1-4, with TRBD1 matching 7 bases. CDR1 SGHDT and CDR2 YYEEEE come from the germline V gene. Trimming cost V 4 bases and J 3 bases; bases outside gene matches: 3. The CDR3 spans 14 residues.

A few counts support this clone. The chain employs TRBV18 and TRBJ1-5; D is perhaps TRBD1 (5 bases). This CDR3 has 15 amino acids. The ends were cut back, 2 bases at V and 9 bases at J, with 17 bases in the middle. CDR1 is KGHSH and CDR2 is LQKENI in the germline V gene. CDR3 sequence: CASSPNKGLLGPQHF. The DNA of the CDR3 is TGTGCCAGCTCACCAAATAAGGGGCTCCTGGGGCCCCAGCATTTT.

The CDR3, as DNA: TGTGCCAGCGGAGCACACATCCTCGGTGGCTACACCTTC. Amino acid sequence: CASGAHILGGYTF. The chain employs TRBV25-1 and TRBJ1-2; D not resolved. This CDR3 is built from 13 residues. Trimming shortened V by 8 bases and J by 7 bases, and 17 bases separated the two germline ends. The germline V gene encodes CDR1 MGHDK and CDR2 SYGVNS.

The sample holds one count of this clone. This chain connects TRBV6-5 to TRBJ1-6; D uncertain. Per germline, CDR1 MNHEY and CDR2 SVGAGI. The CDR3 is 14 amino acids. V lost 7 bases, J lost 11 bases, and 18 bases lay in between. Written as DNA, the CDR3 is TGTGCCAGCACCCGGGCGGGGTTGGGTACACCCCTCCACTTT. Its protein is CASTRAGLGTPLHF.

This chain joins TRBV18 and TRBJ2-1, with 12 bases fitting TRBD2. V trimming: 3 bases; J trimming: 10 bases; junction bases outside the gene matches: 10. CDR3 length: 16 residues. Germline V lookup: CDR1 KGHSH, CDR2 LQKENI. The CDR3 is CASSPLRLAGDREQFF. The CDR3 DNA reads as TGTGCCAGCTCACCCCTAAGACTAGCGGGAGATCGGGAGCAGTTCTTC.

This clone was seen just once. The chain is built from TRBV10-3 and TRBJ1-6; 8 bases are a match to TRBD1. This CDR3 has 13 residues. Germline V gene sequence: CDR1 ENHRY, CDR2 SYGVKD. V lost 9 bases and J lost 7; bases outside the gene matches: 5. DNA for the CDR3: TGTGCCATTTCAGGGGGCCCGAATTCACCCCTCCACTTT. Its translation: CAISGGPNSPLHF.

The genes are TRBV19 and TRBJ1-1; D may be TRBD1 (6 bases). The CDR3 is 14 amino acids. V gave up 7 bases and J gave up 2 bases, with 14 bases separating them. From germline, CDR1 is LNHDA and CDR2 SQIVND (reference sequence). CDR3 residues: CASKPTGINTEAFF. CDR3 in DNA: TGTGCCAGTAAACCAACAGGGATCAACACTGAAGCTTTCTTT.

The chain combines TRBV10-3 with TRBJ2-1, with D possibly matching TRBD2 (5 bases). Germline CDR1 and CDR2: ENHRY and SYGVKD. This CDR3 comprises 13 residues. V lost 3 bases to trimming and J lost 8 bases, with 11 bases between them. CDR3 sequence (DNA): TGTGCCATCAGTGATCGCCTAGCTGATGAGCAGTTCTTC. Its translation: CAISDRLADEQFF.

This clone was seen only a few times. The CDR3 here is CASRSGDRTFYGYTF. The CDR3 DNA reads as TGTGCCAGCAGATCAGGGGACCGGACGTTCTATGGCTACACCTTC. The V call is TRBV28, the J call TRBJ1-2; D is possibly TRBD1 (6 bases). The CDR3 spans 15 residues. Germline loops: CDR1 MDHEN, CDR2 SYDVKM. With 6 bases removed from V and 4 bases from J, the gap between germline ends came to 18 bases.

The chain is built from TRBV5-1 and TRBJ2-5; 7 bases line up with TRBD1. The CDR3 is 15 amino acids. Trimming cost V 4 bases and J 0 bases; bases outside gene matches: 6. CDR1 is SGHRS, CDR2 YFSETQ, per germline. In DNA, the CDR3 is TGCGCCAGCAGCGGCGACAGGGTGTACCAAGAGACCCAGTACTTC. Translation gives CASSGDRVYQETQYF.

This CDR3 is CASQRELETQYF. As DNA, the CDR3 is TGTGCCAGTCAGCGGGAGTTGGAGACCCAGTACTTC. The V and J genes are TRBV28 and TRBJ2-5, with TRBD2 identical over 8 bases. Trimming cost V 9 bases and J 5 bases; bases outside gene matches: 5. The CDR3 has 12 amino acids. CDR1 and CDR2 from the germline V gene are MDHEN and SYDVKM.

The V and J genes are TRBV7-3 and TRBJ2-2; perhaps TRBD1 as D (5 bases). The length of the CDR3 is 14 residues. The V gene lost 5 bases and the J gene lost 6 bases, with 13 bases spanning the gap. CDR1 SGHTA and CDR2 FQGTGA come from the germline V gene. The CDR3 coding sequence is TGTGCCAGCAGCCCTGGACGGACATCCGGGGAGCTGTTTTTT. Translated: CASSPGRTSGELFF.

V usage is TRBV28 and J usage is TRBJ1-4, with D perhaps TRBD1 (5 bases). Trimming took off 3 bases at V and 3 bases at J, with 11 bases between the two ends. Germline V gene data show CDR1 as MDHEN and CDR2 as SYDVKM. The CDR3 length is 15 residues. This CDR3 is CASSLPGLANEKLFF. CDR3 in DNA: TGTGCCAGCAGTTTGCCAGGGCTAGCTAATGAAAAACTGTTTTTT.

This clone was recorded only once. The rearrangement uses TRBV10-2 and TRBJ2-7; TRBD2 might be the D (6 bases). Looked up from germline, CDR1 is WSHSY and CDR2 is SAAADI. V lost 3 bases to trimming and J lost 4 bases, with 19 bases between them. The CDR3 sequence is 16 residues long. DNA for the CDR3: TGCGCCAGCAGTGAACTCGGTACTAGCTTTCCGTACGAGCAGTACGTC. This gives the protein CASSELGTSFPYEQYV.

This chain links TRBV4-2 with TRBJ2-3; D gene ambiguous. Germline lookup yields CDR1 LGHNA and CDR2 YNFKEQ. The V end was cut by 0 bases, the J end by 7 bases, with 14 bases between. The CDR3 consists of 15 residues. The CDR3 here is CASSQDRPATNTQYF. The CDR3 coding sequence is TGTGCCAGCAGCCAAGACCGGCCAGCGACGAATACGCAGTATTTT.

The chain links TRBV28 to TRBJ2-7, with unresolved D. V gave up 6 bases and J gave up 2 bases, with 11 bases separating them. This CDR3 spans 13 amino acids. The germline gives CDR1 MDHEN, CDR2 SYDVKM. Written as DNA, the CDR3 is TGTGCCAGCAGCCACTCGCCTGCCTACGAGCAGTACGTC. Amino acid sequence: CASSHSPAYEQYV.

The rearrangement links TRBV6-5 to TRBJ1-1, with a possible D match to TRBD1 (5 bases). Trimming cost V 5 bases and J 9 bases, with 13 bases left between them. From germline, CDR1 is MNHEY and CDR2 SVGAGI. This CDR3 comprises 12 residues. The CDR3 DNA reads TGTGCCAGCAGTCAAACCTGGACACAAGCTTTCTTT. Translation: CASSQTWTQAFF.

A few counts support this clone. The genes are TRBV5-4 and TRBJ1-1; TRBD1 matches 7 bases. V shed 4 bases, J shed 8 bases, and the junction held 8 bases outside the gene matches. The germline CDR1 and CDR2 sequences are SGHNT and YYREEE (reference sequence). CDR3 length equals 13 residues. The DNA for the CDR3 is TGTGCCAGCAGCCGTGACACGACAGGGGAAGCTTTCTTT. Protein: CASSRDTTGEAFF.

This clone was counted once. The chain carries TRBV11-2 and TRBJ1-4; 8 bases fit TRBD1. Germline V gives CDR1 SGHAT, CDR2 FQNNGV. The CDR3 is 16 residues long. Unmatched junction bases numbered 8, after V lost 0 bases and J lost 8 bases. The CDR3 region has the DNA TGTGCCAGCAGCTTAGATCGGACAGGGAGTCGGGAAAAACTGTTTTTT. It specifies CASSLDRTGSREKLFF.

The rearrangement links TRBV5-1 to TRBJ2-5; 10 positions match TRBD2. The length of the CDR3 is 15 residues. Germline V gene data show CDR1 as SGHRS and CDR2 as YFSETQ. J was trimmed by 6 bases and V by 2 bases; bases with no gene match: 7. The DNA for the CDR3 is TGCGCCAGCAGCTTAACCGGACTAGCGGCTCAGACCCAGTACTTC. Its protein product is CASSLTGLAAQTQYF. The variable domain in full, completed from reference TRBV5-1 and TRBJ2-5, reads KAGVTQTPRYLIKTRGQQVTLSCSPISGHRSVSWYQQTPGQGLQFLFEYFSETQRNKGNFPGRFSGRQFSNSRSEMNVSTLELGDSALYLCASSLTGLAAQTQYFGPGTRLLVL.

A few counts support this clone. The chain employs TRBV7-2 and TRBJ1-3; 8 positions match TRBD1. In germline, CDR1 is SGHTA, CDR2 FQGNSA. V was pared by 1 base and J by 4 bases, with 3 bases of the junction left unmatched. The CDR3 runs 15 residues. Written as DNA, the CDR3 is TGTGCCAGCAGCTTAGGGACAGGGATCGGAAACACCATATATTTT. It specifies CASSLGTGIGNTIYF. Based on the CDR3 plus reference TRBV7-2 and TRBJ1-3, the full variable domain is GAGVSQSPSNKVTEKGKDVELRCDPISGHTALYWYRQSLGQGLEFLIYFQGNSAPDKSGLPSDRFSAERTGGSVSTLTIQRTQQEDSAVYLCASSLGTGIGNTIYFGEGSWLTVV.

The chain has TRBV19 and TRBJ1-1, with 7 bases aligning to TRBD1. The CDR3 totals 15 residues. Trimming cost V 1 base and J 4 bases; bases outside gene matches: 6. Germline CDR1 reads LNHDA; CDR2 reads SQIVND (reference sequence). The CDR3: CASSIAGRGITEAFF. The CDR3 coding sequence is TGTGCCAGTAGTATAGCTGGCAGGGGGATCACTGAAGCTTTCTTT.

The chain carries TRBV15 and TRBJ1-5; D not certain. The CDR3 totals 14 residues. V lost 4 bases and J 4 bases, leaving 11 bases between the germline ends. Germline V lookup: CDR1 LNHNV, CDR2 YYDKDF (reference sequence). The CDR3 reads CATSKSGVNQPQHF. CDR3 nucleotides: TGTGCCACCAGCAAGTCCGGGGTGAATCAGCCCCAGCATTTT.

The genes are TRBV11-3 and TRBJ2-5; D possibly corresponds to TRBD2 (5 bases). V was clipped by 5 bases and J by 2 bases, with 15 bases between them. Germline values: CDR1 SGHNT, CDR2 YENEEA. The CDR3 spans 15 residues. The CDR3 DNA follows: TGTGCCAGCAGCCGAGGGCTAGCAGATCAAGAGACCCAGTACTTC. Protein sequence: CASSRGLADQETQYF.

This clone occurred once. This chain uses TRBV27 with TRBJ2-6; the D gene is possibly TRBD1 (5 bases). Looked up from germline, CDR1 is MNHEY and CDR2 is SMNVEV (reference sequence). Deletions cut 3 bases from V and 1 base from J, with 19 bases between. This CDR3 is 19 amino acids long. DNA of the CDR3: TGTGCCAGCAGTTTGGCTTCGACAGTCACCTTGTCTGGGGCCAACGTCCTGACTTTC. Protein sequence: CASSLASTVTLSGANVLTF.